What follows are 10 T cell receptor beta chains derived from one specimen sequenced in a study of T-cell reconstitution after alpha-beta-depleted transplantation in children. Preparing the TCRbeta library involved the use of unique molecular identifiers. Via MiXCR, TCRdb re-called the PCR reads, giving one row per CDR3 protein. Of 250,000 to 400,000 distinct CDR3 sequences in the sample, around 25% were seen once. This specimen was PBMCs, mostly from graft donor cells, taken 180 days after TCRalphabeta/CD19-depleted stem cell transplant. These receptors originate from a male patient aged 10-17 years who had a stem cell transplant for acute lymphoblastic leukemia, so the T cells may come from the graft donor.

The genes are TRBV12-3 or TRBV12-4 and TRBJ1-1; weak D call: TRBD1 (5 bases). Trimming removed 3 bases at V and 4 bases at J, with 12 bases between. The CDR3 totals 14 residues. The CDR3 region is CASSFGLGGTEAFF. The CDR3 bases are TGTGCCAGCAGTTTTGGGTTGGGGGGCACTGAAGCTTTCTTT.

This clonotype was seen only a few times. The chain combines TRBV27 with TRBJ2-7; 7 bases line up with TRBD2. The V and J ends lost 3 bases and 3 bases, in that order; junction bases with no gene match: 8. The CDR3 has 15 residues. Germline V gene lookup returns CDR1 MNHEY and CDR2 SMNVEV (reference sequence). CDR3 DNA sequence: TGTGCCAGCAGTTTTTCGGGACTAACATTCTACGAGCAGTACTTC. It encodes CASSFSGLTFYEQYF.

J is TRBJ2-2 and V is TRBV12-3 or TRBV12-4; D call uncertain. Trimming cost V 11 bases and J 4 bases, with 11 bases left between them. The CDR3 loop spans 12 amino acids. The CDR3 loop is CADRWGTGELFF. The CDR3, as DNA: TGTGCCGACCGGTGGGGCACCGGGGAGCTGTTTTTT.

With respect to this clonotype: At one boundary the junction diverges from the germline segment, which might be a read error. The chain carries TRBV11-3 and TRBJ1-1; no clear D gene. The V gene's germline CDR1 is SGHNT and CDR2 YENEEA. The CDR3 is made up of 14 amino acids. The CDR3 sequence: CASSLAGSNTEAFF. The CDR3 region has the DNA TGTGCCAGCAGCTTAGCGGGCTCGAACACTGAAGCGTTCTTT.

This sequence joins TRBV10-3 and TRBJ2-7; D is perhaps TRBD1 (6 bases). The CDR3 runs 12 residues. Germline values: CDR1 ENHRY, CDR2 SYGVKD. Trimming stripped 5 bases from V and 4 bases from J, with 9 bases between. CDR3 sequence: CAISLTGYEQYF. Written as DNA, the CDR3 is TGTGCCATCAGTTTAACAGGGTACGAGCAGTACTTC.

This clonotype was counted a few times. The chain carries TRBV24-1 and TRBJ2-1; 9 nucleotides align to TRBD2. Germline V CDR1 and CDR2: KGHDR, SFDVKD. The length of the CDR3 is 17 residues. After removal of 4 bases from V and 0 bases from J, the junction contained 6 bases not matched to a gene. For the CDR3, the DNA is TGTGCCACCAGTGACCGACTAGCGGAGAGCTCCTACAATGAGCAGTTCTTC. Its translation is CATSDRLAESSYNEQFF.

This clonotype came up a few times. CDR3 in amino acids: CASRSGPWTGGYEQYF. In DNA, the CDR3 is TGTGCCAGCAGATCAGGCCCCTGGACAGGGGGCTACGAGCAGTACTTC. This sequence joins TRBV7-4 and TRBJ2-7, with TRBD1 matching 10 bases. The V gene's germline CDR1 is SGHVT and CDR2 SQSDAQ. There are 16 residues in the CDR3. Trimming at V came to 6 bases and at J to 3 bases, leaving 11 bases not matched to a gene. The variable domain in full, with the rest retrieved from reference TRBV7-4 and TRBJ2-7, is GAGVSQSPRYKVAKRGRDVALRCDSISGHVTLYWYRQTLGQGSEVLTYSQSDAQRDKSGRPSGRFSAERPERSVSTLKIQRTEQGDSAVYLCASRSGPWTGGYEQYFGPGTRLTVT.

The rearrangement joins TRBV5-1 to TRBJ1-4; D gene ambiguous. CDR1 SGHRS and CDR2 YFSETQ come from the germline V gene. The CDR3 extends over 15 amino acids. Deletions cut 0 bases from V and 3 bases from J, with 9 bases between. The CDR3 reads CASSLGYSPNEKLFF. DNA of the CDR3: TGCGCCAGCAGCTTGGGATACAGTCCTAATGAAAAACTGTTTTTT.

This clonotype has a handful of counts. A read error may produce the germline difference seen at one junction end. The rearrangement joins TRBV29-1 to TRBJ2-5; 7 nucleotides line up with TRBD1. Per germline, CDR1 SQVTM and CDR2 ANQGSEA. This CDR3 contains 10 residues. The CDR3 here is CSLKSGTESF. The CDR3 region has the DNA TGCAGCTTAAAATCCGGGACAGAGTCCTTC. Together with reference TRBV29-1 and TRBJ2-5, the CDR3 gives the full variable domain: SAVISQKPSRDICQRGTSLTIQCQVDSQVTMMFWYRQQPGQSLTLIATANQGSEATYESGFVIDKFPISRPNLTFSTLTVSNMSPEDSSIYLCSLKSGTESFGPGTRLLVL.

This chain uses TRBV9 with TRBJ2-7; unclear D gene. The CDR3 consists of 16 residues. The V and J ends lost 4 bases and 6 bases respectively, with 23 bases between them. CDR1 is SGDLS and CDR2 is YYNGEE in the germline V gene. CDR3 bases: TGTGCCAGCAGCATCCGGGCCCTCCCTAACCCGCTCGAGCAGTACTTC. Translated: CASSIRALPNPLEQYF.